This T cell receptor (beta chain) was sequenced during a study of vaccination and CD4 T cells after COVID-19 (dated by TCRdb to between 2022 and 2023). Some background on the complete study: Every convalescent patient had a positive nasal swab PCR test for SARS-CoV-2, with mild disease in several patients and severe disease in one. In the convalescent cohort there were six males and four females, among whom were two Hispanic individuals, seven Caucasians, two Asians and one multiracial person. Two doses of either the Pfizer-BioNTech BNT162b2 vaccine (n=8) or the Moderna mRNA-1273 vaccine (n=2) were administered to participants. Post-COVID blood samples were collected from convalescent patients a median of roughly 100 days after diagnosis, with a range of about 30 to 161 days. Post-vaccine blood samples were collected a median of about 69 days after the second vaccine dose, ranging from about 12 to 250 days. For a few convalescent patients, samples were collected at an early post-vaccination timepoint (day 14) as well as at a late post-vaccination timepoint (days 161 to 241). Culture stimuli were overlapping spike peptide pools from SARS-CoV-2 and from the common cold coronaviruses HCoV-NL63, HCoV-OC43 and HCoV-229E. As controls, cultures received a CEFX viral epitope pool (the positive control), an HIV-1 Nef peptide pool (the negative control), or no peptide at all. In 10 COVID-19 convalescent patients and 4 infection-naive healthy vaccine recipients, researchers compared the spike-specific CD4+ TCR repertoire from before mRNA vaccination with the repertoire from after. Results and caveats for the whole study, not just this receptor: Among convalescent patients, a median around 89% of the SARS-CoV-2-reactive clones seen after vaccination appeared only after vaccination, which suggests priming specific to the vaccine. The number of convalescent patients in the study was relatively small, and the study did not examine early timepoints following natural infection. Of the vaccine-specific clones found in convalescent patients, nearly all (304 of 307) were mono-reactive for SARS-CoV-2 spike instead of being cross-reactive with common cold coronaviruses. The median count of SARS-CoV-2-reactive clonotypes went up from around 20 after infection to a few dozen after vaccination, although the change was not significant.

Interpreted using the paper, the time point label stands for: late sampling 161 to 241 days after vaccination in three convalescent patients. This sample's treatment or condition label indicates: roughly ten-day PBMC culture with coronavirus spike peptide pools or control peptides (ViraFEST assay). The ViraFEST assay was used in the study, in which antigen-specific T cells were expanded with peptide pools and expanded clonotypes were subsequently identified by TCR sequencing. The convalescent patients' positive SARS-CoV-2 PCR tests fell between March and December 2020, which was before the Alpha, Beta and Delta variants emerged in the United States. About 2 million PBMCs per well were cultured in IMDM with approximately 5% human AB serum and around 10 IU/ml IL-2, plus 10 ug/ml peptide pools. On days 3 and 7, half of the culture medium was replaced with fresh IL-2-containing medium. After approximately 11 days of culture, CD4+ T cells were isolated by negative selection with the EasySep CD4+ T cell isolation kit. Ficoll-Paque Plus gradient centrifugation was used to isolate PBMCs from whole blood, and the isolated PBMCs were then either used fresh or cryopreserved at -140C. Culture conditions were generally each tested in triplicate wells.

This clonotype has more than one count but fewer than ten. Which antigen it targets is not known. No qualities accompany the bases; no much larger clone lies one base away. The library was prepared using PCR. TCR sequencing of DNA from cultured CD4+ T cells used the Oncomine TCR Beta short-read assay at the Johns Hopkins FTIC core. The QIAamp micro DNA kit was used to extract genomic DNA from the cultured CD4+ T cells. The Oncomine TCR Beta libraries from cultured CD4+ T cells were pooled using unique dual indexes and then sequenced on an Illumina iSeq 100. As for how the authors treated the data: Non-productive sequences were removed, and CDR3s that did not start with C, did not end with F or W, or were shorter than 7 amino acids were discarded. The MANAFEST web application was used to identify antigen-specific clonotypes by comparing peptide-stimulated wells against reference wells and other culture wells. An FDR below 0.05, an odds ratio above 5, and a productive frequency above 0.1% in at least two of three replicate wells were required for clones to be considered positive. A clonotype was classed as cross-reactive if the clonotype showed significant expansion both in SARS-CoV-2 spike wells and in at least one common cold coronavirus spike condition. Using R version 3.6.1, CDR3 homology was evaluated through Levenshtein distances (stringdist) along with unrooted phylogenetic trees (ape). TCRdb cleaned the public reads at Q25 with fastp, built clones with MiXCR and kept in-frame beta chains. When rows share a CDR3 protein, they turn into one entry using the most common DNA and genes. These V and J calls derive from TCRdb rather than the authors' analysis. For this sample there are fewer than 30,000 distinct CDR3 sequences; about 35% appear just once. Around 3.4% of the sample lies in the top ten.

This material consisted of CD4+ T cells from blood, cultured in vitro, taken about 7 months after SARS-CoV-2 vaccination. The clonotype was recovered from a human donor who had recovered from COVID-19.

The nucleotide sequence reads as follows: TGTGCCAGCAGCTTAGTACGGGACGTGGACAATGAGCAGTTCTTC. Its protein product is CASSLVRDVDNEQFF. This sequence uses TRBV7-9 and TRBJ2-1; the D gene is possibly TRBD1 or TRBD2, with 5 bases matching each. Looking up the germline V gene (reference sequence) yields CDR1 SEHNR and CDR2 FQNEAQ. Its CDR3 holds 15 amino acids, cysteine through phenylalanine. The retained sequence is limited to the CDR3, 45 bases, with the frame set at the first base. Cut back by 1 base and 5 bases, the V and J ends lie 12 bases apart. The CDR3 plus the reference TRBV7-9 and TRBJ2-1 genes for the other parts give the full variable domain: DTGVSQNPRHKITKRGQNVTFRCDPISEHNRLYWYRQTLGQGPEFLTYFQNEAQLEKSRLLSDRFSAERPKGSFSTLEIQRTEQGDSAMYLCASSLVRDVDNEQFFGPGTRLTVL.